The rows below give T cell receptor beta chains drawn from one sample of a study of blood T cell repertoires in COVID-19. Libraries were prepared by immunoSEQ multiplex PCR; TCRdb keeps only in-frame clonotypes and omits some of them. Of 300,000 to 400,000 clones listed, more than 75% were seen once; the top ten hold about 6%. The sequencing input was peripheral blood. These TCRs come from a woman aged 45-65 years with COVID-19, enrolled during active disease. CDR3s include the opening cysteine and the closing phenylalanine or tryptophan. The D gene is left open where the match is weak. Size is omitted from some rows. Given values are once, few, many or a class for expanded clones.

>TRBD2|TRBJ2-7|TRBV5-1|once
TGCGCCAGCAGCGTACGAGCGGGAGAGCAGTACGAGCAGTACTTC
CASSVRAGEQYEQYF
>-|TRBJ1-1|TRBV6-5|-
TGTGCCAGCATTCTAGACGGGAACACTGAAGCTTTCTTT
CASILDGNTEAFF
>-|TRBJ2-7|TRBV4-1|-
TGCGCCAGCAGCCAAGATCGCGGGAACTACGAGCAGTACTTC
CASSQDRGNYEQYF
>TRBD1|TRBJ1-4|TRBV11-2|-
TGTGCCAGCAGCTTCGACAGGGGATTCGCAACTAATGAAAAACTGTTTTTT
CASSFDRGFATNEKLFF
>TRBD1|TRBJ1-1|TRBV15|once
TGTGCCACCAGCAGAGGGGACAGGGAACGAACTGAAGCTTTCTTT
CATSRGDRERTEAFF
>TRBD1|TRBJ2-7|TRBV27|-
TGTGCCAGCCACACATACAGACAGGGCCAATACGAGCAGTACTTC
CASHTYRQGQYEQYF
>TRBD1|TRBJ2-7|TRBV7-8|-
TGTGCCAGCAGCTTAATGGGACAGGGGAGTCACGAGCAGTACTTC
CASSLMGQGSHEQYF
>TRBD1|TRBJ1-5|TRBV27|-
TGTGCCAGCAGTTTAGGGACAGGAAGGCGTCAGCCCCAGCATTTT
CASSLGTGRRQPQHF
>-|TRBJ2-1|TRBV27|-
TGTGCCAGCAGTGCCTACTGGGCGGGAAGAAGTTACAATGAGCAGTTCTTC
CASSAYWAGRSYNEQFF
>-|TRBJ1-2|TRBV5-1|many
TGCGCCAGCAGCTTGGAACGGGAAATCTATGGCTACACCTTC
CASSLEREIYGYTF
>TRBD1|TRBJ1-3|TRBV5-1|-
TGCGCCAGCAGCCCTAAACTGCCAACAGGGGCTCCTGGAAACACCATATATTTT
CASSPKLPTGAPGNTIYF
>-|TRBJ2-5|TRBV7-9|once
TGTGCCAGCAGCTTCGGACTGAAAGAGACCCAGTACTTC
CASSFGLKETQYF
>TRBD1|TRBJ1-5|TRBV11-2|-
TGTGCCAGCAGCCCAGGGACAGGGGGCGCGAGGCAGCCCCAGCATTTT
CASSPGTGGARQPQHF
>-|TRBJ2-7|TRBV7-8|-
TGTGCCAGCAGGACTTCGAGCGGAAGACGTGGGCAGTACTTC
CASRTSSGRRGQYF
>TRBD1|TRBJ2-7|TRBV5-5|-
TGTGCCAGCAGTTCGACAGGGAGAGAGCAGTACTTC
CASSSTGREQYF
>TRBD1|TRBJ1-1|TRBV3-1/TRBV3-2|-
TGTGCCAGCAGCAGCACCGGGACAGTTGAAGCTTTCTTT
CASSSTGTVEAFF
>-|TRBJ2-7|TRBV19|-
TGTGCCAGTAGTATGGAGGACAGCTACGAGCAGTACTTC
CASSMEDSYEQYF
>TRBD2|TRBJ2-2|TRBV10-1|few
TGCGCCACCCCTGTTGAGCGGGGGACCGGGGAGCTGTTTTTT
CATPVERGTGELFF
>-|TRBJ2-1|TRBV5-8|once
TGTGCCAGCAGCAACGGCATAAGGGGACTTCTCAATGAGCAGTTCTTC
CASSNGIRGLLNEQFF
>-|TRBJ2-1|TRBV27|-
TGTGCCAGCAGTCCCCGGGGACTTCGGGGATCCTACAATGAGCAGTTCTTC
CASSPRGLRGSYNEQFF
>TRBD2|TRBJ2-1|TRBV10-1|-
TGCGCCAGCAGTGAGGGGACTAGCGGGAGGACGCAGTTCTTC
CASSEGTSGRTQFF
>-|TRBJ2-3|TRBV30|-
TGTGCCTGGAGTTCTTTCAGCGGAAACACAGATACGCAGTATTTT
CAWSSFSGNTDTQYF
>-|TRBJ2-1|TRBV5-6|-
TGTGCCAGCAAGCTCAGACAGACATCGTACAATGAGCAGTTCTTC
CASKLRQTSYNEQFF
>TRBD1|TRBJ1-2|TRBV18|-
TGTGCCAGCTCACCAGGGACAGGCTACGGGCGTGTTGGTGGCTACACCTTC
CASSPGTGYGRVGGYTF
>TRBD2|TRBJ2-5|TRBV7-9|-
TGTGCCACTGAGGGAGTAGCGGGAAAGGGAGAGACCCAGTACTTC
CATEGVAGKGETQYF
>-|TRBJ1-2|TRBV6-5|-
TGTGCCAGCAGCCTTTGGCAGAACTATGGCTACACCTTC
CASSLWQNYGYTF
>TRBD2|TRBJ2-7|TRBV7-8|-
TGTGCCAGCAGCCCGCCTAAGACTAGCGGGAGGGGCGAGCAGTACTTC
CASSPPKTSGRGEQYF
>-|TRBJ1-2|TRBV6-5|-
TGTGCCAGCAGTTACGAGCGGGGATCTCCCGAAGGCTACACCTTC
CASSYERGSPEGYTF
>-|TRBJ2-2|TRBV6-1|once
TGTGCCAGCAGTGAATGGGGCTTCGGGAACACCGGGGAGCTGTTTTTT
CASSEWGFGNTGELFF
>TRBD1|TRBJ1-2|TRBV5-1|-
TGCGCCAGCAGCTCCCCCGGACAGGGCCGGTATGGCTACACCTTC
CASSSPGQGRYGYTF
>-|TRBJ2-7|TRBV11-3|-
TGTGCCAGCAGCTTATTCGGCGGCTCCTACGAGCAGTACTTC
CASSLFGGSYEQYF
>TRBD1|TRBJ2-5|TRBV11-3|-
TGTGCCAGCAGCATCGGACAGGTCCAAGAGACCCAGTACTTC
CASSIGQVQETQYF
>TRBD1|TRBJ2-3|TRBV18|-
TGTGCCAGCTCAGCCGGGACAGGGATCCTTAGCACAGATACGCAGTATTTT
CASSAGTGILSTDTQYF
>-|TRBJ2-5|TRBV7-6|-
TGTGCCAGCAGCTTAAGAGTGGGCACCCAAGAGACCCAGTACTTC
CASSLRVGTQETQYF
>TRBD1|TRBJ1-6|TRBV28|-
TGTGCCACCCGACAGGGGAATTCACCCCTCCACTTT
CATRQGNSPLHF
>TRBD1|TRBJ2-1|TRBV11-2|-
TGTGCCAGCAGCTCCCCGGGGACAGGGGGGGATGAGCAGTTCTTC
CASSSPGTGGDEQFF
>-|TRBJ2-3|TRBV25-1|-
TGTGCCAGCAGTGAATGGGGCAGGGGCCGTGACACAGATACGCAGTATTTT
CASSEWGRGRDTDTQYF
>-|TRBJ2-1|TRBV19|medium-sized
TGTGCCAGTAGCGCCGTGGCGGGCCCTTACAATGAGCAGTTCTTC
CASSAVAGPYNEQFF
>TRBD2|TRBJ2-2|TRBV20-1|-
TGCAGTGCTAGTCTAGCGGGACCCACCGGGGAGCTGTTTTTT
CSASLAGPTGELFF
>TRBD1|TRBJ1-2|TRBV30|-
TGTGCCTGGAATGAAGGGGGACAGGGCGGCTACACCTTC
CAWNEGGQGGYTF
>TRBD1|TRBJ1-5|TRBV4-1|-
TGCGCCAGCAGCCAAGAACAGGGGTTGCAGCCCCAGCATTTT
CASSQEQGLQPQHF
>TRBD2|TRBJ2-1|TRBV10-1|-
TGCGCCAGCAGTGAGCGGACTAGCGGGACTCAAACAGCTGACAATGAGCAGTTCTTC
CASSERTSGTQTADNEQFF